Listed below are T cell receptor beta chains from one sample, sequenced in a study of memory CD4+ T cells and cytomegalovirus serostatus. TCRdb's copy holds only in-frame clones and misses some; the assay was immunoSEQ multiplex PCR. The table has 40,000 to 55,000 clones, around 83% seen once. The specimen sequenced was memory CD4+ T cells from blood. These receptors originate from an adult in good health and CMV-seropositive. The CDR3 runs from the conserved cysteine through the conserved F or W. A D gene is named only where the DNA matches it firmly. A row's size may be missing; if present it is once, few, many or a size class.

size: once
J: TRBJ1-1
D: .
V: TRBV15
DNA: TGTGCCACCAGCAGAGATCCGACGGGGCCCCGCACTGAAGCTTTCTTT
CDR3: CATSRDPTGPRTEAFF

size: .
J: TRBJ1-1
D: .
V: TRBV7-9
DNA: TGTGCCAGCAGCTTACTTCGCGCGAACACTGAAGCTTTCTTT
CDR3: CASSLLRANTEAFF

size: once
J: TRBJ2-1
D: TRBD2
V: TRBV7-9
DNA: TGTGCCAGCAGCGCAGTTAGCGGGAGGAAAAACAATGAGCAGTTCTTC
CDR3: CASSAVSGRKNNEQFF

size: .
J: TRBJ2-7
D: .
V: TRBV20-1
DNA: TGCAGTGCTAGGAGGGACTACGAGCAGTACTTC
CDR3: CSARRDYEQYF

size: .
J: TRBJ2-2
D: .
V: TRBV7-2
DNA: TGTGCCAGCAGCTTGGGCCAGGACAGAGTCGCCGGGGAGCTGTTTTTT
CDR3: CASSLGQDRVAGELFF

size: .
J: TRBJ1-1
D: .
V: TRBV18
DNA: TGTGCCAGCTCACCGATGGGGGGCTTGAACACTGAAGCTTTCTTT
CDR3: CASSPMGGLNTEAFF

size: once
J: TRBJ2-1
D: .
V: TRBV11-3
DNA: TGTGCCAGCAGCTTAGGGCCCTTCAATGAGCAGTTCTTC
CDR3: CASSLGPFNEQFF

size: .
J: TRBJ1-3
D: .
V: TRBV5-1
DNA: TGCGCCAGCAGTCGAACCCTCGCGGGGACTGGAAACACCATATATTTT
CDR3: CASSRTLAGTGNTIYF

size: .
J: TRBJ1-2
D: TRBD1
V: TRBV9
DNA: TGTGCCAGCAGCGTAGATTCCCAGGGGGGTGATAACTATGGCTACACCTTC
CDR3: CASSVDSQGGDNYGYTF

size: .
J: TRBJ2-3
D: TRBD2
V: TRBV18
DNA: TGTGCCAGCTCACCTAGGAGCGGGGATGGAGGCTTCACAGATACGCAGTATTTT
CDR3: CASSPRSGDGGFTDTQYF

size: .
J: TRBJ1-1
D: TRBD1
V: TRBV14
DNA: TGTGCCAGCAGCCCCATAGTAGGGAGGGGGCCTTTCTTT
CDR3: CASSPIVGRGPFF

size: .
J: TRBJ2-7
D: .
V: TRBV4-2
DNA: TGTGCCAGCAGCCAAGATGGGGGACGGAGGGGAGAAGAGCAGTACTTC
CDR3: CASSQDGGRRGEEQYF

size: .
J: TRBJ1-5
D: .
V: TRBV18
DNA: TGTGCCAGCTCACCCACAAATCAGCCCCAGCATTTT
CDR3: CASSPTNQPQHF

size: .
J: TRBJ2-1
D: TRBD2
V: TRBV4-1
DNA: TGCGCCAGCAGCCAAAAATGGACTAGCGGGATCAATGAGCAGTTCTTC
CDR3: CASSQKWTSGINEQFF

size: .
J: TRBJ1-1
D: .
V: TRBV19
DNA: TGTGCCAGTAGGGTCTCAAAGGGGAACCCTGAAGCTTTCTTT
CDR3: CASRVSKGNPEAFF

size: once
J: TRBJ2-7
D: TRBD2
V: TRBV4-1
DNA: TGCGCCAGCAGCCAAGATGCAAGCGGGAGACTGTACGAGCAGTACTTC
CDR3: CASSQDASGRLYEQYF

size: .
J: TRBJ2-7
D: .
V: TRBV18
DNA: TGTGCCAGCTCACCACGGGGGACACCCTACGAGCAGTACTTC
CDR3: CASSPRGTPYEQYF

size: once
J: TRBJ1-1
D: .
V: TRBV7-9
DNA: TGTGCCAGCAGTATTAGGCTGAACACTGAAGCTTTCTTT
CDR3: CASSIRLNTEAFF

size: .
J: TRBJ2-1
D: .
V: TRBV4-3
DNA: TGCGCCAGCCGAAGCCAAATAGGGTTCTACAATGAGCAGTTCTTC
CDR3: CASRSQIGFYNEQFF

size: .
J: TRBJ2-3
D: .
V: TRBV7-9
DNA: TGTGCCAGCAGCTCCCCTTTGGATACGCAGTATTTT
CDR3: CASSSPLDTQYF

size: .
J: TRBJ2-1
D: .
V: TRBV7-6
DNA: TGTGCCAGCAGCCCCAGCGGTAGCTCCTACAATGAGCAGTTCTTC
CDR3: CASSPSGSSYNEQFF

size: .
J: TRBJ2-7
D: .
V: TRBV7-3
DNA: TGTGCCAGCAGCTGTATTCTGGTGTCCCACGAGCAGTACTTC
CDR3: CASSCILVSHEQYF

size: .
J: TRBJ1-1
D: .
V: TRBV7-2
DNA: TGTGCCAGCAGCTTATCCGGGGGTACTGAAGCTTTCTTT
CDR3: CASSLSGGTEAFF

size: .
J: TRBJ1-5
D: .
V: TRBV6-1
DNA: TGTGCCAGCAGCGTCGGGGCACAGAGCAATCAGCCCCAGCATTTT
CDR3: CASSVGAQSNQPQHF

size: .
J: TRBJ2-3
D: .
V: TRBV5-1
DNA: TGCGCCAGCAGCTTGAGTCCACAAAGCACAGATACGCAGTATTTT
CDR3: CASSLSPQSTDTQYF

size: .
J: TRBJ2-7
D: TRBD2
V: TRBV4-2
DNA: TGTGCCAGCAGCCAATCACAGCGGGAGGCCTCCTACGAGCAGTACTTC
CDR3: CASSQSQREASYEQYF

size: .
J: TRBJ2-3
D: TRBD2
V: TRBV30
DNA: TGTGCCTGGAGTGTACTAGCGGGAGGGGCAGATACGCAGTATTTT
CDR3: CAWSVLAGGADTQYF

size: few
J: TRBJ1-5
D: .
V: TRBV29-1
DNA: TGCAGCGTTCTTGTCCAGGGCAATCAGCCCCAGCATTTT
CDR3: CSVLVQGNQPQHF

size: .
J: TRBJ2-2
D: .
V: TRBV9
DNA: TGTGCCAGCAGCGTCGGCAGGGTCGGCGGGGAGCTGTTTTTT
CDR3: CASSVGRVGGELFF

size: .
J: TRBJ2-5
D: .
V: TRBV7-9
DNA: TGTGCCAGCAGCTTAGGAACCAGGGCCGAGACCCAGTACTTC
CDR3: CASSLGTRAETQYF

size: .
J: TRBJ2-5
D: TRBD1
V: TRBV28
DNA: TGTGCCAGCAGCCGGGACAGGGGGCGCTTGGAGACCCAGTACTTC
CDR3: CASSRDRGRLETQYF

size: .
J: TRBJ2-4
D: .
V: TRBV11-1
DNA: TGTGCCAGCAGCTTCAGAGGGAGTGACATTCAGTACTTC
CDR3: CASSFRGSDIQYF

size: .
J: TRBJ2-7
D: TRBD1
V: TRBV5-1
DNA: TGCGCCAGCAGCTTGGCTCGGGACAGGTCCTACGAGCAGTACTTC
CDR3: CASSLARDRSYEQYF

size: .
J: TRBJ1-1
D: .
V: TRBV5-4
DNA: TGTGCCAGCAGCTTGGGGCTTTCTAACACTGAAGCTTTCTTT
CDR3: CASSLGLSNTEAFF

size: .
J: TRBJ1-3
D: .
V: TRBV28
DNA: TGTGCCAGCACCCGGGGACGGCATGCTGGAAACACCATATATTTT
CDR3: CASTRGRHAGNTIYF

size: .
J: TRBJ2-7
D: TRBD2
V: TRBV6-5
DNA: TGTGCCAGCAGTTACTCGACTAGCGGGGGGGTCTGGCAGTACTTC
CDR3: CASSYSTSGGVWQYF

size: few
J: TRBJ1-2
D: .
V: TRBV2
DNA: TGTGCCAGCAGTCCCAACGGGGTGGGAAGAGGCTACACCTTC
CDR3: CASSPNGVGRGYTF

size: .
J: TRBJ1-2
D: .
V: TRBV19
DNA: TGTGCCAGTAGTATACGTGAGAAGGGGCGGCAGGGCATTGTTGGCTACACCTTC
CDR3: CASSIREKGRQGIVGYTF

size: .
J: TRBJ1-1
D: .
V: TRBV7-3
DNA: TGTGCCAGCAGCCAAACTGTGGGCACTGAAGCTTTCTTT
CDR3: CASSQTVGTEAFF

size: .
J: TRBJ1-1
D: .
V: TRBV19
DNA: TGTGCCAGTAGTAACACCGGGAAAAACACTGAAGCTTTCTTT
CDR3: CASSNTGKNTEAFF

size: .
J: TRBJ1-6
D: .
V: TRBV19
DNA: TGTGCCAGTAGTCTTCGGGAAGGGGATTCACCCCTCCACTTT
CDR3: CASSLREGDSPLHF

size: .
J: TRBJ2-3
D: TRBD1
V: TRBV7-2
DNA: TGTGCCAGCAAGGTACAGGGGGTCGCAGATACGCAGTATTTT
CDR3: CASKVQGVADTQYF

size: .
J: TRBJ2-1
D: .
V: TRBV7-9
DNA: TGTGCCAGCAGCTTCGGCCTGGAGCAGTTCTTC
CDR3: CASSFGLEQFF

size: few
J: TRBJ2-7
D: TRBD1
V: TRBV28
DNA: TGTGCCAGCAGTTTCCCCTTGACAGGGACGGGTGAGCAGTACTTC
CDR3: CASSFPLTGTGEQYF

size: .
J: TRBJ2-3
D: .
V: TRBV11-1
DNA: TGTGCCAGCAGCTTTCGCGGGGAAGATACGCAGTATTTT
CDR3: CASSFRGEDTQYF

size: .
J: TRBJ1-3
D: .
V: TRBV7-2
DNA: TGTGCCAGCAGCCCACAGGGCGACTCTGGAAACACCATATATTTT
CDR3: CASSPQGDSGNTIYF

size: .
J: TRBJ2-1
D: .
V: TRBV7-9
DNA: TGTGCCAGCAGCTTAGCGGGGTATTATGACAATGAGCAGTTCTTC
CDR3: CASSLAGYYDNEQFF

size: once
J: TRBJ2-6
D: .
V: TRBV7-8
DNA: TGTGCCAGCAGTCTCTGGTCCCAGGGTCGCTCTGGGGCCAACGTCCTGACTTTC
CDR3: CASSLWSQGRSGANVLTF